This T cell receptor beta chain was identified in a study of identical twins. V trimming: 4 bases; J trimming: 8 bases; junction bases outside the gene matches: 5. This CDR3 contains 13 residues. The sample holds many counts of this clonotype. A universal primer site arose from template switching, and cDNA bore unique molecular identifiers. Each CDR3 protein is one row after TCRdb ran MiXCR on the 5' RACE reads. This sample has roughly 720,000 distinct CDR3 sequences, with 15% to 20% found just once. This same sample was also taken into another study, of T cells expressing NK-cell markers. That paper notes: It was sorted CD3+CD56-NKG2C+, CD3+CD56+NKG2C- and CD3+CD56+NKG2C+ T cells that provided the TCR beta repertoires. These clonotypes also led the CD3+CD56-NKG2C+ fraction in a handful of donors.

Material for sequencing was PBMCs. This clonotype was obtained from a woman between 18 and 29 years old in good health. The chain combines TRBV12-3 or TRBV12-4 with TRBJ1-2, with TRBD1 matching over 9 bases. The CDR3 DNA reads TGTGCCAGCAGTTCACAGGGGGCAGGAGGCTACACCTTC. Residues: CASSSQGAGGYTF.